This T cell receptor (beta chain) is drawn from a study of shared clonotypes between healthy human individuals. Study-wide findings and caveats: The sharing of about 5% of naive CD4 clonotypes was seen across a handful of donors.

Concerning this clone itself: Its antigen is still unknown.

Donors had no recently reported acute infections or vaccinations and were HIV-negative. This CDR3 is 13 amino acids long. CDR1 is SQVTM and CDR2 is ANQGSEA in the germline V gene. V lost 3 bases and J 5 bases, leaving 13 bases between the germline ends. TCRdb's copy holds only in-frame clones and misses some; the assay was immunoSEQ multiplex PCR. The table has roughly 720,000 clones, less than 95% seen once; the top ten hold roughly 36%. The clonotype was recovered from a man aged 18-30 years in good health. Some clones in this sample may be carry-over from other donors' samples. Sample: memory CD8+ T cells from PBMCs. Subset defined: CD45RO+ cells pooled with CCR7-negative TemRA cells. The chain uses TRBV29-1 and TRBJ1-2; perhaps TRBD1 as D (6 bases). In DNA form, the CDR3 reads TGCAGCGTTGACATGGGGCAGGGGTATGGCTACACCTTC. Its translation is CSVDMGQGYGYTF.